The rows below give T cell receptor beta chains drawn from one sample of a study of blood T cell repertoires in COVID-19. Only in-frame clones appear in the TCRdb table, and some are missing; sequencing was by immunoSEQ multiplex PCR. The sample consists of about 73,000 clones, over 80% of them appearing once. The sequenced sample consisted of peripheral blood. The receptors come from a man older than 75 with active or convalescent COVID-19. The CDR3 runs from the conserved cysteine through the conserved F or W. Fields, in order: V gene, J gene, D gene, clone size, CDR3 DNA, CDR3 protein. D genes are given only for firm matches. Expanded clones are given a class, and other clones once, few, many or no size at all.

v_gene: TRBV24-1
j_gene: TRBJ1-2
d_gene: TRBD1
abundance: -
CDR3nt: TGTGCCACCACCGCCCGGGACAGGGGATGGGATGGCTACACCTTC
CDR3aa: CATTARDRGWDGYTF

v_gene: TRBV7-9
j_gene: TRBJ2-5
d_gene: TRBD1
abundance: -
CDR3nt: TGTGCCAGCAGCCCCCACAGGGGTTGGGAGACCCAGTACTTC
CDR3aa: CASSPHRGWETQYF

v_gene: TRBV4-2
j_gene: TRBJ1-3
d_gene: -
abundance: -
CDR3nt: TGTGCCAGCAGCCAAGGGGCTTTTGGAAACACCATATATTTT
CDR3aa: CASSQGAFGNTIYF

v_gene: TRBV4-2
j_gene: TRBJ2-2
d_gene: -
abundance: -
CDR3nt: TGTGCCAGCAGCCAAGATCGGGCAGGGTACACCGGGGAGCTGTTTTTT
CDR3aa: CASSQDRAGYTGELFF

v_gene: TRBV11-3
j_gene: TRBJ2-7
d_gene: -
abundance: once
CDR3nt: TGTGCCAGCAGCCGAACTAGAACGACCTACGAGCAGTACTTC
CDR3aa: CASSRTRTTYEQYF

v_gene: TRBV5-1
j_gene: TRBJ2-7
d_gene: TRBD1
abundance: -
CDR3nt: TGCGCCAGCAGCATATCGGGACAGGGACTCTACGAGCAGTACTTC
CDR3aa: CASSISGQGLYEQYF

v_gene: TRBV15
j_gene: TRBJ1-5
d_gene: -
abundance: -
CDR3nt: TGTGCCACCAGCAGAGGCGGGGTTCAGCCCCAGCATTTT
CDR3aa: CATSRGGVQPQHF

v_gene: TRBV21-1
j_gene: TRBJ2-1
d_gene: -
abundance: -
CDR3nt: TGTGCCAGCACAGATGTAGCGGCCCCCTACAATGAGCAGTTCTTC
CDR3aa: CASTDVAAPYNEQFF

v_gene: TRBV7-2
j_gene: TRBJ1-5
d_gene: -
abundance: -
CDR3nt: TGTGCCAGCAGCTTAGGAGGATCGGGCAATCAGCCCCAGCATTTT
CDR3aa: CASSLGGSGNQPQHF

v_gene: TRBV27
j_gene: TRBJ2-5
d_gene: TRBD1
abundance: once
CDR3nt: TGTGCCAGCAGTTTACTAACCCAGGGGGCAGCAAAGACCCAGTACTTC
CDR3aa: CASSLLTQGAAKTQYF

v_gene: TRBV2
j_gene: TRBJ1-5
d_gene: TRBD1
abundance: -
CDR3nt: TGTGCCAGCAGTAAGGACAGGGCTAGCAATCAGCCCCAGCATTTT
CDR3aa: CASSKDRASNQPQHF

v_gene: TRBV6-2/TRBV6-3
j_gene: TRBJ1-1
d_gene: TRBD1
abundance: -
CDR3nt: TGTGCCAGCAGTTACGCGAGGACAGGAGTGAACACTGAAGCTTTCTTT
CDR3aa: CASSYARTGVNTEAFF

v_gene: TRBV5-4
j_gene: TRBJ2-1
d_gene: TRBD2
abundance: -
CDR3nt: TGTGCCAGCAGCTTGGGGGGGAGGGCCGATTATCGTAGGTCCGGCAATGAGCAGTTCTTC
CDR3aa: CASSLGGRADYRRSGNEQFF

v_gene: TRBV18
j_gene: TRBJ2-2
d_gene: -
abundance: -
CDR3nt: TGTGCCAGCTCACCTGGAGGGAGATTGGTCGGGGAGCTGTTTTTT
CDR3aa: CASSPGGRLVGELFF

v_gene: TRBV6-6
j_gene: TRBJ1-2
d_gene: -
abundance: -
CDR3nt: TGTGCCAGCAGTTACGGGTCCCAGGATGGCTACACCTTC
CDR3aa: CASSYGSQDGYTF

v_gene: TRBV15
j_gene: TRBJ2-7
d_gene: -
abundance: -
CDR3nt: TGTGCCACCAGCAGAGATTTGGTAGACGAGCAGTACTTC
CDR3aa: CATSRDLVDEQYF

v_gene: TRBV28
j_gene: TRBJ1-2
d_gene: -
abundance: -
CDR3nt: TGTGCCAGCAGTTTATGGTATTATGGCTACACCTTC
CDR3aa: CASSLWYYGYTF

v_gene: TRBV13
j_gene: TRBJ2-1
d_gene: TRBD2
abundance: -
CDR3nt: TGTGCCAGCAGCCGGACTAGCGGGAGGCTTGAGCAGTTCTTC
CDR3aa: CASSRTSGRLEQFF

v_gene: TRBV5-1
j_gene: TRBJ1-2
d_gene: -
abundance: -
CDR3nt: TGCGCCAGCAGCTTGGGGCAGGGCGCCTATGGCTACACCTTC
CDR3aa: CASSLGQGAYGYTF

v_gene: TRBV5-1
j_gene: TRBJ2-2
d_gene: TRBD1
abundance: once
CDR3nt: TGCGCCAGCAGCGGACAGGGTTCATCCGGCGGGGAGCTGTTTTTT
CDR3aa: CASSGQGSSGGELFF

v_gene: TRBV10-2
j_gene: TRBJ2-3
d_gene: TRBD2
abundance: -
CDR3nt: TGCGCCAGCAGTGAGCCAGCGGGAGCGACAGATACGCAGTATTTT
CDR3aa: CASSEPAGATDTQYF

v_gene: TRBV29-1
j_gene: TRBJ2-1
d_gene: TRBD2
abundance: once
CDR3nt: TGCAGCGTAGGACCCCTAGCGGGAGGGTTCGATGAGCAGTTCTTC
CDR3aa: CSVGPLAGGFDEQFF

v_gene: TRBV9
j_gene: TRBJ2-2
d_gene: TRBD1
abundance: -
CDR3nt: TGTGCCAGCAGCCCAAGACAGGGAAGTAACACCGGGGAGCTGTTTTTT
CDR3aa: CASSPRQGSNTGELFF

v_gene: TRBV5-1
j_gene: TRBJ1-1
d_gene: -
abundance: -
CDR3nt: TGCGCCAGCAGCTCGACGGGACAAGAGAACACTGAAGCTTTCTTT
CDR3aa: CASSSTGQENTEAFF

v_gene: TRBV30
j_gene: TRBJ2-7
d_gene: TRBD1
abundance: -
CDR3nt: TGTGCCTGGAGTAAAGACAGGGGGCTCTCCGAGCAGTACTTC
CDR3aa: CAWSKDRGLSEQYF

v_gene: TRBV19
j_gene: TRBJ2-5
d_gene: TRBD1
abundance: -
CDR3nt: TGTGCCAGTAGTGGAAACAGGGGGCGGGAGACCCAGTACTTC
CDR3aa: CASSGNRGRETQYF

v_gene: TRBV11-2
j_gene: TRBJ1-6
d_gene: -
abundance: once
CDR3nt: TGTGCCAGCAGCGTAAGACCCAGGGGTAATTCACCCCTCCACTTT
CDR3aa: CASSVRPRGNSPLHF

v_gene: TRBV10-3
j_gene: TRBJ2-7
d_gene: TRBD2
abundance: -
CDR3nt: TGTGCCAGTTCCACCGGGACTAGCTCCTACGAGCAGTACTTC
CDR3aa: CASSTGTSSYEQYF

v_gene: TRBV7-8
j_gene: TRBJ1-4
d_gene: -
abundance: -
CDR3nt: TGTGCCAGCAGCTTAGGCCAGATTAATGAAAAACTGTTTTTT
CDR3aa: CASSLGQINEKLFF

v_gene: TRBV19
j_gene: TRBJ2-2
d_gene: -
abundance: -
CDR3nt: TGTGCCAGTACATCAGGGGACACCGGGGAGCTGTTTTTT
CDR3aa: CASTSGDTGELFF

v_gene: TRBV7-2
j_gene: TRBJ2-6
d_gene: TRBD1
abundance: once
CDR3nt: TGTGCCAGCAGCCCGAGACAGGGCTTACGGGCCAACGTCCTGACTTTC
CDR3aa: CASSPRQGLRANVLTF